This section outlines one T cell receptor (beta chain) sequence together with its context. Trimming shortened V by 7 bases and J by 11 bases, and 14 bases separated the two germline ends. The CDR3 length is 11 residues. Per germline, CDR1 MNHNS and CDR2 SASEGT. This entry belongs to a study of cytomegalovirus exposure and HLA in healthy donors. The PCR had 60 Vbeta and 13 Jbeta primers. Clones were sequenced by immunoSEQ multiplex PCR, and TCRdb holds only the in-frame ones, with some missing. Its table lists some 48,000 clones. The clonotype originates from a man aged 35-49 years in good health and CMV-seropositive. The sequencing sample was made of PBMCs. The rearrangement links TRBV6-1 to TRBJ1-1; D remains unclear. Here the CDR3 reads CASTSGVGAFF. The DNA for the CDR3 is TGTGCCAGCACCTCTGGTGTGGGCGCTTTCTTT.